This T cell receptor beta chain was retrieved from a study of blood T cell repertoires in COVID-19. On the study more broadly: Samples representing acute and convalescent COVID-19 were sourced from the United States, Italy and Spain.

Original analysis: Nucleated cell number was recorded as an estimate derived from reference gene primer amplification. The assay was immunoSEQ multiplex PCR, and TCRdb's table has in-frame clones only and misses some. Clone size and the V and J calls come from that table; the DNA yielded D and trimming. The sample holds 200,000 or so clones, 84% seen once. Sequenced input: peripheral blood. The clonotype was recovered from a woman between 65 and 79 years old with active or convalescent COVID-19.

In DNA form, the CDR3 reads TGTGCCAGCAGTCCGGCGGACAGGGCCTTTCAGCCCCAGCATTTT. Residues: CASSPADRAFQPQHF. The V call is TRBV28, the J call TRBJ1-5; 8 nucleotides line up with TRBD1. Trimming cost V 5 bases and J 6 bases; bases outside gene matches: 9. Germline values: CDR1 MDHEN, CDR2 SYDVKM. This CDR3 is 15 amino acids long.